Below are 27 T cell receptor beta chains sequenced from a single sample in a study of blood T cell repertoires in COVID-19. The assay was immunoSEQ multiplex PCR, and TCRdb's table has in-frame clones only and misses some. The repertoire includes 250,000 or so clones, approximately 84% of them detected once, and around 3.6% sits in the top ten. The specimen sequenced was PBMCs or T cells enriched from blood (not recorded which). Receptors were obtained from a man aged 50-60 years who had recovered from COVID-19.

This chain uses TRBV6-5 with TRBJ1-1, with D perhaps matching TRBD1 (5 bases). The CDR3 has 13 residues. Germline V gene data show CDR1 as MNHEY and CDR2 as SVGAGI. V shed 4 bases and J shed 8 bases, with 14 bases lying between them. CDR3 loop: CASSFQGIEEAFF. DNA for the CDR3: TGTGCCAGCAGTTTCCAGGGTATCGAAGAAGCTTTCTTT.

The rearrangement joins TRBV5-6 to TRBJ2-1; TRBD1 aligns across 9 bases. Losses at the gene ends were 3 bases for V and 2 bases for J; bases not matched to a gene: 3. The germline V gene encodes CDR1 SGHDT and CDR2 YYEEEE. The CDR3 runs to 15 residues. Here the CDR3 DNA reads TGTGCCAGCAGCTCCGACAGGGGGGCCTACAATGAGCAGTTCTTC. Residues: CASSSDRGAYNEQFF.

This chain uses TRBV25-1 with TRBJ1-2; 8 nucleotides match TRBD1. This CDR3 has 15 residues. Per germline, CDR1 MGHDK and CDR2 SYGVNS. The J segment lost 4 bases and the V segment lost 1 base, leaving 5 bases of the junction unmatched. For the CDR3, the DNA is TGTGCCAGCAGTGAATTCGGGGACAGGAGCTATGGCTACACCTTC. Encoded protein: CASSEFGDRSYGYTF.

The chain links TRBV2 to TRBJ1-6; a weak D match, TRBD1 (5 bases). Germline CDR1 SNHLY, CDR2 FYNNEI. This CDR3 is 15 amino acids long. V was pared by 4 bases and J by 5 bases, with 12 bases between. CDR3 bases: TGTGCCAGCAGTGGTTGGGTACAGGATAATTCACCCCTCCACTTT. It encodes CASSGWVQDNSPLHF.

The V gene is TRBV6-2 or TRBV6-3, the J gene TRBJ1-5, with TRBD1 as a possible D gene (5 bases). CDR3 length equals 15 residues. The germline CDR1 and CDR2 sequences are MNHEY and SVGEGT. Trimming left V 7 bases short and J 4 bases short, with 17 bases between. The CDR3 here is CASTPGGSGNQPQHF. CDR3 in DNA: TGTGCCAGCACCCCGGGGGGATCCGGGAATCAGCCCCAGCATTTT.

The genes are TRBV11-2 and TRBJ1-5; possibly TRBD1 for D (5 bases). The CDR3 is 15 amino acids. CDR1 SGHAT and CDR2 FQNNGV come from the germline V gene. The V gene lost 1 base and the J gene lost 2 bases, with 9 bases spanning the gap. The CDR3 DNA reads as TGTGCCAGCAGCTTAGCAGGGTATGGCAATCAGCCCCAGCATTTT. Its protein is CASSLAGYGNQPQHF.

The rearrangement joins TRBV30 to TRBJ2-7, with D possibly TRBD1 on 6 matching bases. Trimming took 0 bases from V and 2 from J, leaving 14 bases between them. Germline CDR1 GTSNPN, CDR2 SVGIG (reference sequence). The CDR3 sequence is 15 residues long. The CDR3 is CAWSVGQGSTYEQYF. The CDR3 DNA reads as TGTGCCTGGAGTGTAGGGCAGGGGTCTACCTACGAGCAGTACTTC.

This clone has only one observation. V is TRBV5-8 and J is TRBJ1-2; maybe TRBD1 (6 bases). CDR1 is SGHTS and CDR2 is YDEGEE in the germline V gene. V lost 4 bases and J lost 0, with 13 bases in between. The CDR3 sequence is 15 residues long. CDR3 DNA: TGTGCCAGCAGCCCCGGGACACATGCTAACTATGGCTACACCTTC. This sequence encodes CASSPGTHANYGYTF.

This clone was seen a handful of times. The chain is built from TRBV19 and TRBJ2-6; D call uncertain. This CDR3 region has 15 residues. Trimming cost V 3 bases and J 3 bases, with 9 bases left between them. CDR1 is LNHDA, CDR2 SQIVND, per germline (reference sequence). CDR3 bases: TGTGCCAGTAGTATCTCGACTCGTGGGGCCAACGTCCTGACTTTC. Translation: CASSISTRGANVLTF.

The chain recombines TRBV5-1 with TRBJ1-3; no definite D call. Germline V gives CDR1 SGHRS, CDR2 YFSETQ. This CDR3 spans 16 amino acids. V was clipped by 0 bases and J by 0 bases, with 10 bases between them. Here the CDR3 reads CASSLAGVRSGNTIYF. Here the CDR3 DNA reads TGCGCCAGCAGCTTGGCCGGAGTGCGCTCTGGAAACACCATATATTTT.

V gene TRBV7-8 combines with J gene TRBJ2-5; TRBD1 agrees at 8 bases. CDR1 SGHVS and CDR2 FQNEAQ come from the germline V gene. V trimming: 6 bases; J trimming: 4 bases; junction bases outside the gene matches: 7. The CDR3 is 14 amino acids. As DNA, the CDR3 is TGTGCCAGCAGTTTCCAACAGGGGGGAGAGACCCAGTACTTC. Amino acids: CASSFQQGGETQYF.

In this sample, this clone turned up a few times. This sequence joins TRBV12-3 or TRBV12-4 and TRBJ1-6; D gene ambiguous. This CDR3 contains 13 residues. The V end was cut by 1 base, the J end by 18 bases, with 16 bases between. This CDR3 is CASSLVSGSSAHF. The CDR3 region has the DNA TGTGCCAGCAGTTTAGTTTCCGGGAGTAGTGCCCACTTT.

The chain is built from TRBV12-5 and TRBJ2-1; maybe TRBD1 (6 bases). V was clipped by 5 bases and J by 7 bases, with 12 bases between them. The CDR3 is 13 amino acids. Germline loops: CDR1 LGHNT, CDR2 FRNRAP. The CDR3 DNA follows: TGTGCTAGTGGTCCACAGGGAAGGAATGAGCAGTTCTTC. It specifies CASGPQGRNEQFF.

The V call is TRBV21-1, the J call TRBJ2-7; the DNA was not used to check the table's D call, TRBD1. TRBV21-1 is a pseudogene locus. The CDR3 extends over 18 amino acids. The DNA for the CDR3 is TGTGCCAGCAAGGCGGCCGGGACAGGCTGTCCCCCCCTCTACGAGCAGTACTTC. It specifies CASKAAGTGCPPLYEQYF.

Here the CDR3 DNA reads TGTGCCAGCAGTTACTCGAAAGGGGCCCAATACAATGAGCAGTTCTTC. It encodes CASSYSKGAQYNEQFF. The V and J genes are TRBV6-5 and TRBJ2-1; D possibly corresponds to TRBD1 (5 bases). V lost 0 bases and J lost 4, with 13 bases in between. The length of the CDR3 is 16 residues. Germline CDR1 reads MNHEY; CDR2 reads SVGAGI.

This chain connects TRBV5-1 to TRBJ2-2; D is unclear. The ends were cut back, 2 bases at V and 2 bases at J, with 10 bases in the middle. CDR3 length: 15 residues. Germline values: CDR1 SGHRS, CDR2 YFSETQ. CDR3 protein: CASSLQRINTGELFF. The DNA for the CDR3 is TGCGCCAGCAGCTTACAGAGAATCAACACCGGGGAGCTGTTTTTT.

DNA for the CDR3: TGTGCCAGCAGCACGTGGACTAGCGGGCTCCCGAACACCGGGGAGCTGTTTTTT. This gives the protein CASSTWTSGLPNTGELFF. This sequence joins TRBV7-9 and TRBJ2-2, with TRBD2 identical over 11 bases. Trimming cost V 5 bases and J 0 bases; bases outside gene matches: 8. In germline, CDR1 is SEHNR, CDR2 FQNEAQ (reference sequence). The CDR3 is 18 amino acids.

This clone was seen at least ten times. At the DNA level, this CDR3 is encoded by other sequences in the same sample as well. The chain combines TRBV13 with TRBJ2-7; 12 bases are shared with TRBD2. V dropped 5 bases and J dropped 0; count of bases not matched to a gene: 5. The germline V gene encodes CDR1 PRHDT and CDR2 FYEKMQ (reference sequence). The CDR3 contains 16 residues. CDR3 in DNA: TGTGCCAGCAGCCCGGGGACTAGCGGGTTCTCCTACGAGCAGTACTTC. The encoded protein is CASSPGTSGFSYEQYF.

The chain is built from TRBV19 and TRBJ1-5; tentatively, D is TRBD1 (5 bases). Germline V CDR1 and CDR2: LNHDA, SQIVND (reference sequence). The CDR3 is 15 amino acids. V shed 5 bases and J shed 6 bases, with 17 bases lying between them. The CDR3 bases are TGTGCCAGTAGTCTGGACGGAGGGACGTTTCAGCCCCAGCATTTT. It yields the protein CASSLDGGTFQPQHF.

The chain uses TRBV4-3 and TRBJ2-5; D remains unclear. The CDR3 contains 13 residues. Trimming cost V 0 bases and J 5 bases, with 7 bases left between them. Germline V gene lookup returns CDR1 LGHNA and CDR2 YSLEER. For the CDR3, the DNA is TGCGCCAGCAGCCAAGATGTCTTTGAGACCCAGTACTTC. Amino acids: CASSQDVFETQYF.

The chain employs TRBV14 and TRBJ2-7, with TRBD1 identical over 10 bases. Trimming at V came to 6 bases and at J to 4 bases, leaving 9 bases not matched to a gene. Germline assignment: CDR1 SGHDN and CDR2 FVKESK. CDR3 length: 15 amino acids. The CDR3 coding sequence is TGTGCCAGCAGACCGCAGGGACAGGGGAAATACGAGCAGTACTTC. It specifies CASRPQGQGKYEQYF.

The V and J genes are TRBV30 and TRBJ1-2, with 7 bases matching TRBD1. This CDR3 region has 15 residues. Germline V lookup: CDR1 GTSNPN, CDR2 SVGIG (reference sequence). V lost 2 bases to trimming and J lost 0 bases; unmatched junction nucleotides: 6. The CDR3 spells CAWSFSQGANYGYTF. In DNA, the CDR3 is TGTGCCTGGAGTTTCTCCCAGGGGGCTAACTATGGCTACACCTTC.

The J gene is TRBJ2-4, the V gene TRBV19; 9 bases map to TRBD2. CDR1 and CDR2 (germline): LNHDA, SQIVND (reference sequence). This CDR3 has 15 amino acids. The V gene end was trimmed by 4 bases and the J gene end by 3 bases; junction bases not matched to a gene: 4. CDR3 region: CASSKAGGGKNIQYF. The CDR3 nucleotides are TGTGCCAGTAGTAAAGCGGGAGGAGGCAAAAACATTCAGTACTTC.

The CDR3 reads CASSQVGAAEQFF. The CDR3 nucleotides are TGTGCCAGCAGCCAAGTAGGGGCCGCTGAGCAGTTCTTC. V gene TRBV3-1 (or the pseudogene TRBV3-2) combines with J gene TRBJ2-1, with D tentatively TRBD1 (5 bases). Germline V lookup: CDR1 LGHDT, CDR2 YNNKEL (reference sequence). This CDR3 comprises 13 residues. With 1 base removed from V and 9 bases from J, the gap between germline ends came to 10 bases.

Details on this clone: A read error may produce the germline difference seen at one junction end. The CDR3 DNA is TGTGCTAGCAGCTTAGAAGCGGGAGGTTACAATGAGCAGTTCTTC. Protein product: CASSLEAGGYNEQFF. V usage is TRBV7-7 and J usage is TRBJ2-1; 9 bases align to TRBD2. Germline assignment: CDR1 SSHAT and CDR2 FNYEAQ (reference sequence). The CDR3 loop spans 15 amino acids.

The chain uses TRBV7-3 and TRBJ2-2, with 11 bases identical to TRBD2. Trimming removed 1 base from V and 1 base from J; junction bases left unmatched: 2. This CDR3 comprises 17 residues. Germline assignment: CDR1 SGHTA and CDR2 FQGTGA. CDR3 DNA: TGTGCCAGCAGCTTAAGCGGGACTAGCGGGAACACCGGGGAGCTGTTTTTT. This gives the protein CASSLSGTSGNTGELFF.

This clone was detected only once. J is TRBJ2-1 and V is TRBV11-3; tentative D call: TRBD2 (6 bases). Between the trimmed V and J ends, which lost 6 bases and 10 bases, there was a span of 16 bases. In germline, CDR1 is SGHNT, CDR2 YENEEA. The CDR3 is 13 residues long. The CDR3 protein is CASRLMSAGEQFF. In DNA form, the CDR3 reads TGTGCCAGCAGACTAATGAGCGCGGGAGAGCAGTTCTTC.